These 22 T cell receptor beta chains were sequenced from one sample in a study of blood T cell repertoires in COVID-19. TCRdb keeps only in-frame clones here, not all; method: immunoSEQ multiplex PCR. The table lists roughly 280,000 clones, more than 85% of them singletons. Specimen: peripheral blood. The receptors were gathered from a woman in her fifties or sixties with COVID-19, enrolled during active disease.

The CDR3 nucleotides are TGTGCCATCAACAAACATCCGAACACTGAAGCTTTCTTT. It yields the protein CAINKHPNTEAFF. The gene calls are TRBV12-3 or TRBV12-4 and TRBJ1-1; D is unresolved. The CDR3 is made up of 13 amino acids. V lost 10 bases to trimming and J lost 1 base, with 13 bases between them.

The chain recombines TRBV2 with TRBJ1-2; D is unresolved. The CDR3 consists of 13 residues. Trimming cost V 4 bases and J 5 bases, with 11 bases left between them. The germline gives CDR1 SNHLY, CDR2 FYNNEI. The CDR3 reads CASSVGLPYGYTF. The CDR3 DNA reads TGTGCCAGCAGTGTGGGCCTCCCGTATGGCTACACCTTC.

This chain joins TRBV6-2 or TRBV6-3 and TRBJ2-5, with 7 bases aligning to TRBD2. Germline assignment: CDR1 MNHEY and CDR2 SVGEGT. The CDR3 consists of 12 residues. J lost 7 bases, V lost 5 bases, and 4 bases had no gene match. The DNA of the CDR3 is TGTGCCAGCAGTCCCAGGGAGGGGACCCAGTACTTC. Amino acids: CASSPREGTQYF.

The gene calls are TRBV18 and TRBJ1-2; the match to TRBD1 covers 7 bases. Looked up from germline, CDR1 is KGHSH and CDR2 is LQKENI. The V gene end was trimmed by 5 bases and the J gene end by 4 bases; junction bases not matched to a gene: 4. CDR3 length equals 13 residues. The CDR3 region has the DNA TGTGCCAGCTCAGACAGGGACTCCTATGGCTACACCTTC. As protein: CASSDRDSYGYTF.

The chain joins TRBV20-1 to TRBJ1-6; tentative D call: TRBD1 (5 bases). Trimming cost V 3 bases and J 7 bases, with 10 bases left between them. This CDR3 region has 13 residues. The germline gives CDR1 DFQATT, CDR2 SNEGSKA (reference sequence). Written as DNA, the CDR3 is TGCAGTGCTAGTAACCAGGGAAATTCACCCCTCCACTTT. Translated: CSASNQGNSPLHF.

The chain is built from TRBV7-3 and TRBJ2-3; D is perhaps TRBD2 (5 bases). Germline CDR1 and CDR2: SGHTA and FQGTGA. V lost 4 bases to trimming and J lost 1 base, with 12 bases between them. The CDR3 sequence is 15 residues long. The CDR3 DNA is TGTGCCAGCAGCTCTCGCCCCGGGGGCACAGATACGCAGTATTTT. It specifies CASSSRPGGTDTQYF.

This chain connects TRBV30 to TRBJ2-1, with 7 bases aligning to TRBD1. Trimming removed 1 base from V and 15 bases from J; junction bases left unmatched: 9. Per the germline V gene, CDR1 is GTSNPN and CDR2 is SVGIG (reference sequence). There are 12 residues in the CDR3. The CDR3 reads CAWSGDRRIGFF. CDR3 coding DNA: TGTGCCTGGAGTGGGGACAGACGGATTGGGTTCTTC.

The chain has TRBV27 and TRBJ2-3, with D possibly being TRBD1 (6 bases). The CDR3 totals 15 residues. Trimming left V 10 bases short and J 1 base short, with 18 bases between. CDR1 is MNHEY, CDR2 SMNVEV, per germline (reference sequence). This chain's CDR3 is CATARTGLGTDTQYF. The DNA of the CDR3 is TGTGCCACAGCACGAACAGGGCTGGGCACAGATACGCAGTATTTT.

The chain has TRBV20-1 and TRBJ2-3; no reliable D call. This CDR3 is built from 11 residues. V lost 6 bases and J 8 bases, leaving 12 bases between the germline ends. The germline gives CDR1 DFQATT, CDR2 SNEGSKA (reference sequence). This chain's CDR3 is CSAPDPSTQYF. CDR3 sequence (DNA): TGCAGTGCCCCAGACCCTAGTACGCAGTATTTT.

The CDR3 region is CASSQGGTGNTIYF. Here the CDR3 DNA reads TGTGCCAGCAGCCAAGGAGGGACTGGAAACACCATATATTTT. The gene calls are TRBV3-1 (or the pseudogene TRBV3-2) and TRBJ1-3; D is unresolved. The V end was cut by 1 base, the J end by 2 bases, with 6 bases between. The CDR3 has 14 amino acids. CDR1 LGHDT and CDR2 YNNKEL come from the germline V gene (reference sequence).

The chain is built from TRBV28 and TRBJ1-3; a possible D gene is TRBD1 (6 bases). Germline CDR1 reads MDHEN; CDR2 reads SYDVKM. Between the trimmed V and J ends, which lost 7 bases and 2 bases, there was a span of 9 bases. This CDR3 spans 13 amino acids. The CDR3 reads CASTSGAGNTIYF. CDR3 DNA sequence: TGTGCCAGCACCTCAGGGGCTGGAAACACCATATATTTT.

CDR3 bases: TGTGCCATCAGTGGGAGCCCCGGGACAGAAACGAACACTGAAGCTTTCTTT. Its translation is CAISGSPGTETNTEAFF. The V and J genes are TRBV10-3 and TRBJ1-1; TRBD1 aligns across 7 bases. The CDR3 extends over 17 amino acids. V shed 4 bases and J 1 base; nucleotides not matched to a gene: 12. Germline CDR1 reads ENHRY; CDR2 reads SYGVKD.

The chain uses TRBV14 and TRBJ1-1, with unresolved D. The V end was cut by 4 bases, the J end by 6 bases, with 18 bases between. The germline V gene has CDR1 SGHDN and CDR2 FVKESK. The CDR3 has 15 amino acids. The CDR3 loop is CASSRWAGLLAEAFF. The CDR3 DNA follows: TGTGCCAGCAGCCGGTGGGCAGGTCTACTTGCTGAAGCTTTCTTT.

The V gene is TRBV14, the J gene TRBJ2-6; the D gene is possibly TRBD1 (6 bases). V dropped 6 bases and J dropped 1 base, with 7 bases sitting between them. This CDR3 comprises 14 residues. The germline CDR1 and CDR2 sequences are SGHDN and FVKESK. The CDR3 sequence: CASRQGSGANVLTF. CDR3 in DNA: TGTGCCAGCAGACAGGGTTCTGGGGCCAACGTCCTGACTTTC.

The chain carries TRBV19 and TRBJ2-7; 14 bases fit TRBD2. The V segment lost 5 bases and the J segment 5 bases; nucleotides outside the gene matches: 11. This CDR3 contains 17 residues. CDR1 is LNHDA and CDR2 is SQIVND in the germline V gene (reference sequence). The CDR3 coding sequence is TGTGCCAGTAGTCCTCCCCGACTAGCGGGAGGGCCAAACGAGCAGTACTTC. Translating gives CASSPPRLAGGPNEQYF.

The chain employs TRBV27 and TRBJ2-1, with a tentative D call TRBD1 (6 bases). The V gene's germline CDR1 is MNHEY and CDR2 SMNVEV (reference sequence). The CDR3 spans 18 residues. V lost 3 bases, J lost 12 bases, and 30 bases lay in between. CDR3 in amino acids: CASSFWAEPFQDSRVQFF. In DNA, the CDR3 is TGTGCCAGCAGTTTCTGGGCGGAACCATTCCAGGACAGCCGTGTGCAGTTCTTC.

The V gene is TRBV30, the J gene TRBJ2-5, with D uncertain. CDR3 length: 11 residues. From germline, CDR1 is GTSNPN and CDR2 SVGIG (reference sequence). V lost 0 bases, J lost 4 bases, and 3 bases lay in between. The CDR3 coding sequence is TGTGCCTGGAGTGTACTAGAGACCCAGTACTTC. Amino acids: CAWSVLETQYF.

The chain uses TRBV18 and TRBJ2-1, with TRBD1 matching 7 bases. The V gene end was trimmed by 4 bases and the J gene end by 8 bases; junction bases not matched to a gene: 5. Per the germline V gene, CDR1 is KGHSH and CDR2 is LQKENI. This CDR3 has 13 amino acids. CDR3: CASSLRQGDEQFF. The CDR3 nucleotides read TGTGCCAGCTCACTAAGACAGGGCGATGAGCAGTTCTTC.

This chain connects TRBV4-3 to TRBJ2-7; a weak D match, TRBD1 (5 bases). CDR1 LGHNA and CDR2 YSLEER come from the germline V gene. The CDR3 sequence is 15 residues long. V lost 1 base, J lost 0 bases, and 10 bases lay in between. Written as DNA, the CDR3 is TGCGCCAGCAGCCAAGTTTCTGGGGCCTCCTACGAGCAGTACTTC. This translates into CASSQVSGASYEQYF.

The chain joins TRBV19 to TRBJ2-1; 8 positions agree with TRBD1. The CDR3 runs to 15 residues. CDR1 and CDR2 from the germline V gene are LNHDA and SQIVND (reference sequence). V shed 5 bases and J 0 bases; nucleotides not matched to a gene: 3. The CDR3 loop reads CASSRQGNSYNEQFF. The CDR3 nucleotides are TGTGCCAGTAGTCGACAGGGGAACTCCTACAATGAGCAGTTCTTC. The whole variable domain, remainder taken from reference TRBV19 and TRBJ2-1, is DGGITQSPKYLFRKEGQNVTLSCEQNLNHDAMYWYRQDPGQGLRLIYYSQIVNDFQKGDIAEGYSVSREKKESFPLTVTSAQKNPTAFYLCASSRQGNSYNEQFFGPGTRLTVL.

CDR3 amino acids: CASSRVTGGREKLFF. The CDR3 nucleotides are TGCGCCAGCAGCCGCGTGACAGGGGGAAGAGAAAAACTGTTTTTT. The genes are TRBV4-1 and TRBJ1-4; TRBD1 matches at 9 bases. The V and J ends lost 4 bases and 8 bases, in that order; junction bases with no gene match: 8. Per germline, CDR1 MGHRA and CDR2 YSYEKL. CDR3 length equals 15 residues.

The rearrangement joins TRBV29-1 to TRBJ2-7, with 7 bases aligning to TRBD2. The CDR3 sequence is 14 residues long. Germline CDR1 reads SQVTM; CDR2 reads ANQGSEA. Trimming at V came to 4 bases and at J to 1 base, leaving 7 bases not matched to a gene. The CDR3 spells CSVVRAGASYEQYF. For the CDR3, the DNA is TGCAGCGTTGTACGGGCGGGAGCTTCCTACGAGCAGTACTTC.